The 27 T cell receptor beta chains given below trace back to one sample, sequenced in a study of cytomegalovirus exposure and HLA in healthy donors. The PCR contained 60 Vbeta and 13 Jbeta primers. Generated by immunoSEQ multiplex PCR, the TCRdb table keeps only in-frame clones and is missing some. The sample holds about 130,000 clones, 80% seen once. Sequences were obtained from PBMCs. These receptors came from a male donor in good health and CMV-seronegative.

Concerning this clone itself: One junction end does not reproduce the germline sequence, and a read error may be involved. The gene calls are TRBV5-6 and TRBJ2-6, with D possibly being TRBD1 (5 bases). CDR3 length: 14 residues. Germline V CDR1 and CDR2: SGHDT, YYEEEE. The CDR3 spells CASSWTTGANGLTF. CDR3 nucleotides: TGTGCCAGCAGCTGGACAACTGGGGCCAACGGCCTGACTTTC.

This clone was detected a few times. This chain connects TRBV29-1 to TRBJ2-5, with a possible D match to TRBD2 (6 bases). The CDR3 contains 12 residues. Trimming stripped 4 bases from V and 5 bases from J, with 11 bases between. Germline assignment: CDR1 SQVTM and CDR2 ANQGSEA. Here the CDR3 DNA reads TGCAGCGTTGTCGACAGCGGGGAGACCCAGTACTTC. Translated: CSVVDSGETQYF.

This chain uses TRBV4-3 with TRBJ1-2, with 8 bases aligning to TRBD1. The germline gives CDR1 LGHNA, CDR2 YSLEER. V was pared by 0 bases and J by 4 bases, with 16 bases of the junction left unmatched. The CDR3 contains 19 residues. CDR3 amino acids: CASSQDLPSRGRQIYGYTF. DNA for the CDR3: TGCGCCAGCAGCCAAGATCTGCCGTCCAGGGGGCGTCAAATCTATGGCTACACCTTC.

CDR3 sequence reads: CAISESRRSGSATGNEQFF. The CDR3 region has the DNA TGTGCCATCAGTGAGTCCCGGCGTAGCGGGAGCGCTACGGGAAATGAGCAGTTCTTC. V is TRBV10-3 and J is TRBJ2-1, with 9 positions matching TRBD2. Germline trimming cut 0 bases from V and 7 bases from J; bases unmatched to any gene: 16. CDR1 is ENHRY, CDR2 SYGVKD, per germline. The CDR3 length is 19 residues.

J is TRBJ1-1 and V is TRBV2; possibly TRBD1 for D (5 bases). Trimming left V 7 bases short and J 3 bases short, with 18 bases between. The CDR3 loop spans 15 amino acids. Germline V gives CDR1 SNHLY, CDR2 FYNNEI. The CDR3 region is CASMRALGGDTEAFF. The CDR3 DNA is TGTGCCAGCATGCGAGCACTGGGAGGGGACACTGAAGCTTTCTTT.

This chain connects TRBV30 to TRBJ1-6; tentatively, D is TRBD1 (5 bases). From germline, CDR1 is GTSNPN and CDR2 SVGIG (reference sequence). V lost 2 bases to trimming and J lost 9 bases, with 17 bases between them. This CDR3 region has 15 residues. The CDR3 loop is CAWSIPPGEFSPLHF. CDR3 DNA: TGTGCCTGGAGTATACCCCCGGGGGAGTTTTCACCCCTCCACTTT.

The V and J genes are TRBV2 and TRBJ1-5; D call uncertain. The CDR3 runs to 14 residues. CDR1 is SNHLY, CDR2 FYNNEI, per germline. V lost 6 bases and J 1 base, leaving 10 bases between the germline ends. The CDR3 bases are TGTGCCAGCAGAAACGGGTTAAGCAATCAGCCCCAGCATTTT. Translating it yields CASRNGLSNQPQHF.

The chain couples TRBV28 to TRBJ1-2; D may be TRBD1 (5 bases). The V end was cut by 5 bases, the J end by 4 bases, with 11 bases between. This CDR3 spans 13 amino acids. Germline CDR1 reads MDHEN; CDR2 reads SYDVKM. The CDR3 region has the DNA TGTGCCAGCAGTGGGGGGGGACCCTATGGCTACACCTTC. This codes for CASSGGGPYGYTF.

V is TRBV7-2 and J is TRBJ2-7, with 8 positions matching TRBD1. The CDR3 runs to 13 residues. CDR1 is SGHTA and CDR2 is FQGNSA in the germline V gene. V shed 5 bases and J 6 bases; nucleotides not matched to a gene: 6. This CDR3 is CASSRTGGPEQYF. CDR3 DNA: TGTGCCAGCAGCCGCACAGGGGGTCCCGAGCAGTACTTC. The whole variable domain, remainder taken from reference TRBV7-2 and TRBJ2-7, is GAGVSQSPSNKVTEKGKDVELRCDPISGHTALYWYRQSLGQGLEFLIYFQGNSAPDKSGLPSDRFSAERTGGSVSTLTIQRTQQEDSAVYLCASSRTGGPEQYFGPGTRLTVT.

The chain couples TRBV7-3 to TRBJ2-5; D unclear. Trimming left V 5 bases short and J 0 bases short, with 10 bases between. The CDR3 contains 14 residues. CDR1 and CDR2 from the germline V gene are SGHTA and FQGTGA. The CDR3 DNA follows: TGTGCCAGCAGCCTCTCACGGTACCAAGAGACCCAGTACTTC. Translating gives CASSLSRYQETQYF.

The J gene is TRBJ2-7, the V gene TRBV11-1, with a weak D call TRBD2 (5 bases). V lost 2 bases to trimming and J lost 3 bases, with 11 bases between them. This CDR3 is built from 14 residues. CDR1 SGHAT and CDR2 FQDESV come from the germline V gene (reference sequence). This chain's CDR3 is CASSLKFGIYEQYF. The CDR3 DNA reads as TGTGCCAGCAGCTTAAAATTCGGGATCTACGAGCAGTACTTC. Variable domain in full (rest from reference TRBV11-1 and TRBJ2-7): EAEVAQSPRYKITEKSQAVAFWCDPISGHATLYWYRQILGQGPELLVQFQDESVVDDSQLPKDRFSAERLKGVDSTLKIQPAELGDSAMYLCASSLKFGIYEQYFGPGTRLTVT.

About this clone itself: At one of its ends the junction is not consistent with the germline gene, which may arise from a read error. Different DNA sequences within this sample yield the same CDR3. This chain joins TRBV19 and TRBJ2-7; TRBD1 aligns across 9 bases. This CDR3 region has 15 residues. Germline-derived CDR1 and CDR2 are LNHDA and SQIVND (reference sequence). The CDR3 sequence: CASSIGQGSSYEQYF. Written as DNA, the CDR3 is TGTGCCAGCAGTATTGGACAGGGGAGCTCCTACGAGCAGTACTTC.

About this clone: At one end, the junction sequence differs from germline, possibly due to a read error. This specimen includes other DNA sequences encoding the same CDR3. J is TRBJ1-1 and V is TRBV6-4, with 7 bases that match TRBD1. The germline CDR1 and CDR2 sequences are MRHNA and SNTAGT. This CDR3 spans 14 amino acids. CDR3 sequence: CASSRQGAGTEAFF. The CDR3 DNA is TGTGCCAGCAGTCGACAGGGAGCAGGGACTGAAGCCTTCTTT.

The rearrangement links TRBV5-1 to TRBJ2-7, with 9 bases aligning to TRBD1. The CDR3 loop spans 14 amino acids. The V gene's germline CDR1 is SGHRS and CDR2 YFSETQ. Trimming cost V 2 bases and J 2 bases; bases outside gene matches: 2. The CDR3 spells CASSFGTGTYEQYF. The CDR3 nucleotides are TGCGCCAGCAGCTTTGGGACAGGGACCTACGAGCAGTACTTC.

CDR3 sequence: CASSSTTRNTDTQYF. The CDR3 DNA reads TGTGCCAGCAGCTCAACGACTCGAAACACAGATACGCAGTATTTT. The chain employs TRBV5-4 and TRBJ2-3; no definite D call. This CDR3 region has 15 residues. Trimming removed 3 bases at V and 2 bases at J, with 13 bases between. Looked up from germline, CDR1 is SGHNT and CDR2 is YYREEE (reference sequence).

CDR3 residues: CASLGTSGHNEQFF. CDR3 nucleotide sequence: TGTGCCAGCCTCGGGACTAGCGGACACAATGAGCAGTTCTTC. This chain joins TRBV25-1 and TRBJ2-1; 11 nucleotides agree with TRBD2. The germline V gene encodes CDR1 MGHDK and CDR2 SYGVNS. The ends lost 8 bases at V and 5 bases at J; junction bases unmatched: 5. The CDR3 has 14 residues.

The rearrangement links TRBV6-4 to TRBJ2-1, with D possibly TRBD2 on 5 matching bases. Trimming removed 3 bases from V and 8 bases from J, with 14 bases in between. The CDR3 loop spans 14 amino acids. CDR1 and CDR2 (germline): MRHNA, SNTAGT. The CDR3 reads CASSELTGSDEQFF. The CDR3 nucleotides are TGTGCCAGCAGTGAACTAACGGGGTCAGATGAGCAGTTCTTC.

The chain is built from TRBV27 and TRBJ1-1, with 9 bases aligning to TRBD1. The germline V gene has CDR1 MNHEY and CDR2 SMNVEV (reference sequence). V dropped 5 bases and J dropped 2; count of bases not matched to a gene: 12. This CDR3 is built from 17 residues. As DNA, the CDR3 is TGTGCCAGCAGTGCCTGGGGGACAGGGATCGCAAACACTGAAGCTTTCTTT. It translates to CASSAWGTGIANTEAFF.

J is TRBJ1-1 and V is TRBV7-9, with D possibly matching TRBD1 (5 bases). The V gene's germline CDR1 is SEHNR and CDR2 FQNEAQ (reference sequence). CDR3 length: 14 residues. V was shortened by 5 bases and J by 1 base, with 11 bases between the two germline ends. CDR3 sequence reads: CASSTRQKNTEAFF. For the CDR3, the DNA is TGTGCCAGCAGCACGCGACAGAAGAACACTGAAGCTTTCTTT.

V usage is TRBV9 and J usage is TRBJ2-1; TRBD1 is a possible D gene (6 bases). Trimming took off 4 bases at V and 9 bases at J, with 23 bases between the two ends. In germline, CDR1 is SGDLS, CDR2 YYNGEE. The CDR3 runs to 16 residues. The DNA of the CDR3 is TGTGCCAGCAGCACCGAGGTGGACCGGGACAAAGCTGAGCAGTTCTTC. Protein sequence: CASSTEVDRDKAEQFF.

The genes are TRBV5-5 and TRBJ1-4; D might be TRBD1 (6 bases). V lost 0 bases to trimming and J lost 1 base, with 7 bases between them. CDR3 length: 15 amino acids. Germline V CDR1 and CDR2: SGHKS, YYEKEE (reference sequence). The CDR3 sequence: CASSLVTGTNEKLFF. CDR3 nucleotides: TGTGCCAGCAGCTTGGTGACAGGAACTAATGAAAAACTGTTTTTT.

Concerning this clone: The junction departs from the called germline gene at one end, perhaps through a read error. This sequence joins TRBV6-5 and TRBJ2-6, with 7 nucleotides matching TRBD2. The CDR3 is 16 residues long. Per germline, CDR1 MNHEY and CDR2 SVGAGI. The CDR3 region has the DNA TGTGCCAGCAGTTACCGGGGGGTTTCTGGGGCCAACGGCCTGACTTTC. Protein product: CASSYRGVSGANGLTF.

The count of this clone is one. CDR3 sequence (DNA): TGTGCCAGCAGCGTATCGGACAAGCACCAAGAGACCCAGTACTTC. Translating gives CASSVSDKHQETQYF. The genes are TRBV9 and TRBJ2-5; D is possibly TRBD1 (5 bases). V was cut by 1 base and J by 0 bases, with 10 bases left in between. The CDR3 spans 15 residues. The germline V gene has CDR1 SGDLS and CDR2 YYNGEE.

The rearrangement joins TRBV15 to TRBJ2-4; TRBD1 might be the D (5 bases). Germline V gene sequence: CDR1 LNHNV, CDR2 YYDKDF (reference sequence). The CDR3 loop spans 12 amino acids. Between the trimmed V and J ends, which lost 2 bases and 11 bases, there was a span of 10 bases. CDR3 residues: CATSRNLGLQYF. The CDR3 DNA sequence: TGTGCCACCAGCAGAAATTTGGGGCTTCAGTACTTC.

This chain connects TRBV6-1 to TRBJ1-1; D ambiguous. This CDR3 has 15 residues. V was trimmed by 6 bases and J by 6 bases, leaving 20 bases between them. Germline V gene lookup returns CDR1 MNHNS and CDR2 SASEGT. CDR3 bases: TGTGCCAGCAGCTCCCCCCTGGGAGGAAGGGCTGAAGCTTTCTTT. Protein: CASSSPLGGRAEAFF.

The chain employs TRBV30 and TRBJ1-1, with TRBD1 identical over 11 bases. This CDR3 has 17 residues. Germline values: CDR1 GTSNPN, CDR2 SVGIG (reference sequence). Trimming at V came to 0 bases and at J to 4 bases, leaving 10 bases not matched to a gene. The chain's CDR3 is CAWSVGWGTGGGTEAFF. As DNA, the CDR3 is TGTGCCTGGAGTGTAGGATGGGGGACAGGGGGAGGCACTGAAGCTTTCTTT.

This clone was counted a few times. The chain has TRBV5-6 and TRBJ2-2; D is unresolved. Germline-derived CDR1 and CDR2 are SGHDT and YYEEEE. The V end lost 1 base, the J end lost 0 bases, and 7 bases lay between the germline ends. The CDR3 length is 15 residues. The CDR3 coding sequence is TGTGCCAGCAGCTTGCTGGCGGCGAACACCGGGGAGCTGTTTTTT. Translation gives CASSLLAANTGELFF.